What follows are 28 T cell receptor beta chains derived from one specimen sequenced in a study of T-cell reconstitution after alpha-beta-depleted transplantation in children (dated by TCRdb to between 2015 and 2016). Library generation was performed with PCR. Instrument used: Illumina HiSeq 2500. Molecular barcoding was employed in the preparation of TCR libraries, with unique molecular identifiers being used to normalize TCRbeta repertoire quantification. TCRdb redid the processing of the public reads, applying fastp at Q25 and MiXCR, and retained in-frame beta chains. A single entry per CDR3 protein holds the most common genes and DNA from its merged rows. Across this sample there are some 110,000 distinct CDR3 sequences, with about 9.3% seen only once. Of the sample, around 35% falls within the top ten clones. The label giving this sample's treatment or condition can be read as: allogeneic hematopoietic cell transplantation with graft depleted of TCRalphabeta T cells and CD19 B cells.

The specimen comprised PBMCs, sampled before TCRalphabeta/CD19-depleted stem cell transplant. These receptors came from a boy aged 2 to 10 with acute lymphoblastic leukemia, due to receive a stem cell transplant.

This clonotype was observed at least ten times. The rearrangement uses TRBV10-2 and TRBJ2-4, with D perhaps assigned TRBD1 or TRBD2 (6 bases each). There are 20 residues in the CDR3. V lost 0 bases, J lost 1 base, and 22 bases lay in between. Germline V CDR1 and CDR2: WSHSY, SAAADI. The CDR3 bases are TGCGCCAGCAGTGAGTCGAATAGGGGGGACTGGAGGGAGGCCAAAAACATTCAGTACTTC. Translated, it gives CASSESNRGDWREAKNIQYF.

This clonotype was found many times. The chain joins TRBV20-1 to TRBJ1-5; weak D call: TRBD1 (5 bases). The germline gives CDR1 DFQATT, CDR2 SNEGSKA (reference sequence). The CDR3 has 13 amino acids. The V end was cut by 3 bases, the J end by 4 bases, with 10 bases between. CDR3 residues: CSASKGNNQPQHF. DNA of the CDR3: TGCAGTGCTAGTAAGGGGAATAATCAGCCCCAGCATTTT.

Many counts were recorded for this clonotype. The gene calls are TRBV5-1 and TRBJ2-7; 9 bases fit TRBD2. CDR3 size: 17 residues. V shed 0 bases, J shed 3 bases, and the junction held 10 bases outside the gene matches. CDR1 is SGHRS, CDR2 YFSETQ, per germline. The CDR3 spells CASSLEASGIVHYEQYF. CDR3 in DNA: TGCGCCAGCAGCTTGGAGGCTAGCGGGATAGTACACTACGAGCAGTACTTC. Supplemented by reference TRBV5-1 and TRBJ2-7, the full variable domain reads KAGVTQTPRYLIKTRGQQVTLSCSPISGHRSVSWYQQTPGQGLQFLFEYFSETQRNKGNFPGRFSGRQFSNSRSEMNVSTLELGDSALYLCASSLEASGIVHYEQYFGPGTRLTVT.

In its sample, this clonotype was seen many times. The chain has TRBV20-1 and TRBJ2-1; 10 bases match TRBD2. The V gene end was trimmed by 4 bases and the J gene end by 2 bases; junction bases not matched to a gene: 8. CDR3 size: 16 residues. The germline gives CDR1 DFQATT, CDR2 SNEGSKA (reference sequence). The CDR3 region is CSANSPLAGAYNEQFF. The CDR3 DNA reads as TGCAGTGCTAACTCCCCCCTAGCGGGGGCCTACAATGAGCAGTTCTTC.

This clonotype was recorded many times. The V call is TRBV5-4, the J call TRBJ2-7; TRBD1 matches 9 bases. This CDR3 is built from 15 residues. Trimming took 2 bases from V and 5 from J; bases not matched to a gene: 8. In germline, CDR1 is SGHNT, CDR2 YYREEE (reference sequence). The CDR3 nucleotides read TGTGCCAGCAGCTTTCCGGGACAGGGCTTCCACGAGCAGTACTTC. This gives the protein CASSFPGQGFHEQYF.

Many counts were recorded for this clonotype. J is TRBJ2-3 and V is TRBV6-1; D may be TRBD1 (7 bases). The CDR3 covers 15 residues. Germline loops: CDR1 MNHNS, CDR2 SASEGT. V was cut by 3 bases and J by 3 bases, with 13 bases left in between. The CDR3 loop is CASSEEGAPTDTQYF. DNA for the CDR3: TGTGCCAGCAGTGAGGAGGGGGCGCCGACAGATACGCAGTATTTT.

This clonotype was found a few times. V gene TRBV12-3 or TRBV12-4 combines with J gene TRBJ2-1; 9 bases are a match to TRBD1. CDR3 length: 15 amino acids. Trimming removed 6 bases from V and 0 bases from J; junction bases left unmatched: 3. CDR3 amino acids: CASRGGQGSYNEQFF. The DNA of the CDR3 is TGTGCCAGCAGGGGGGGACAGGGCTCCTACAATGAGCAGTTCTTC.

The genes are TRBV29-1 and TRBJ2-7; D not resolved. The V gene lost 4 bases and the J gene lost 6 bases, with 10 bases spanning the gap. Germline V gene sequence: CDR1 SQVTM, CDR2 ANQGSEA. This CDR3 is 11 amino acids long. The CDR3 loop is CSVAQASEQYF. The CDR3, as DNA: TGCAGCGTTGCGCAGGCATCCGAGCAGTACTTC.

This clonotype was detected only a few times. This chain uses TRBV29-1 with TRBJ1-1; no firm D call. Between the trimmed V and J ends, which lost 6 bases and 0 bases, there was a span of 5 bases. Germline V gene lookup returns CDR1 SQVTM and CDR2 ANQGSEA. The CDR3 contains 11 residues. The chain's CDR3 is CSVELNTEAFF. The CDR3 DNA is TGCAGCGTGGAGTTGAACACTGAAGCTTTCTTT.

This clonotype turned up a few times. The chain carries TRBV6-1 and TRBJ1-3; D remains ambiguous. The CDR3 sequence is 15 residues long. The V gene lost 5 bases and the J gene lost 2 bases, with 13 bases spanning the gap. Per germline, CDR1 MNHNS and CDR2 SASEGT. The CDR3 here is CASSTDGAPGNTIYF. The CDR3 DNA reads TGTGCCAGCAGTACGGACGGTGCTCCTGGAAACACCATATATTTT.

To note about this clonotype: This could be a read error, since a much larger clone is one nucleotide away. The V and J genes are TRBV7-2 and TRBJ2-7; 8 nucleotides match TRBD2. The CDR3 sequence is 14 residues long. Germline CDR1 SGHTA, CDR2 FQGNSA. The CDR3 protein is CASSPPGGWYERYF. CDR3 DNA: TGTGCCAGCAGCCCTCCGGGGGGGTGGTACGAGCGGTACTTC.

This chain links TRBV20-1 with TRBJ2-4, with D unclear. The V end was cut by 3 bases, the J end by 2 bases, with 8 bases between. The CDR3 extends over 13 amino acids. The germline V gene encodes CDR1 DFQATT and CDR2 SNEGSKA (reference sequence). The CDR3: CSASPTPKNIQYF. CDR3 coding DNA: TGCAGTGCTAGTCCTACCCCCAAAAACATTCAGTACTTC.

The V call is TRBV6-5, the J call TRBJ2-3, with 9 bases fitting TRBD2. From germline, CDR1 is MNHEY and CDR2 SVGAGI. J lost 5 bases, V lost 2 bases, and 8 bases had no gene match. The CDR3 runs to 16 residues. CDR3 amino acids: CASSYRAGGPGDTQYF. Written as DNA, the CDR3 is TGTGCCAGCAGTTACAGGGCGGGAGGGCCAGGAGATACGCAGTATTTT.

In DNA, the CDR3 is TGCAGCGTTGAAGGGGTAGCGGGAGGGGGCTACAATGAGCAGTTCTTC. Amino acid sequence: CSVEGVAGGGYNEQFF. The chain uses TRBV29-1 and TRBJ2-1; TRBD2 matches 11 bases. The junction had 5 bases not matched to a gene; V was cut back by 1 base and J by 3 bases. This CDR3 is 16 amino acids long. CDR1 is SQVTM and CDR2 is ANQGSEA in the germline V gene.

The chain uses TRBV27 and TRBJ1-6, with D tentatively TRBD1 (5 bases). With 8 bases removed from V and 7 bases from J, the gap between germline ends came to 18 bases. Germline V gene data show CDR1 as MNHEY and CDR2 as SMNVEV (reference sequence). This CDR3 is 15 amino acids long. CDR3 nucleotide sequence: TGTGCCAGCGGGCGGAGGGACGGGTCGAATTCACCCCTCCACTTT. Residues: CASGRRDGSNSPLHF.

V is TRBV28 and J is TRBJ2-5; D not resolved. V shed 4 bases and J shed 5 bases, with 14 bases lying between them. Germline lookup yields CDR1 MDHEN and CDR2 SYDVKM. The CDR3 runs 14 residues. The DNA for the CDR3 is TGTGCCAGCAGTTCCGGCGGCGTGGGGGAGACCCAGTACTTC. Amino acid sequence: CASSSGGVGETQYF. The whole variable domain, filled in from reference TRBV28 and TRBJ2-5, reads DVKVTQSSRYLVKRTGEKVFLECVQDMDHENMFWYRQDPGLGLRLIYFSYDVKMKEKGDIPEGYSVSREKKERFSLILESASTNQTSMYLCASSSGGVGETQYFGPGTRLLVL.

This clonotype was detected only a few times. This chain joins TRBV9 and TRBJ1-4; no clear D. The CDR3 is made up of 12 amino acids. Germline CDR1 SGDLS, CDR2 YYNGEE. Trimming shortened V by 0 bases and J by 6 bases, and 3 bases separated the two germline ends. The CDR3 is CASSVDDEKLFF. CDR3 DNA: TGTGCCAGCAGCGTAGACGATGAAAAACTGTTTTTT.

Many counts were recorded for this clonotype. This rearrangement joins TRBV20-1 to TRBJ2-3, with 7 bases aligning to TRBD2. The germline gives CDR1 DFQATT, CDR2 SNEGSKA (reference sequence). V lost 2 bases, J lost 0 bases, and 5 bases stayed unmatched. The CDR3 length is 15 residues. In nucleotides, the CDR3 is TGCAGTGCTAGAAGCGGGATCCTTAGCACAGATACGCAGTATTTT. Translation: CSARSGILSTDTQYF.

The gene calls are TRBV24-1 and TRBJ2-1, with unresolved D. Germline lookup yields CDR1 KGHDR and CDR2 SFDVKD. There are 17 residues in the CDR3. Trimming pared 2 bases from V and 5 bases from J, leaving 18 bases between. CDR3 amino acids: CATSDSLSGRVHNEQFF. The CDR3 DNA is TGTGCCACCAGTGATTCCCTCTCCGGACGGGTACACAATGAGCAGTTCTTC.

This clonotype showed up many times. V is TRBV20-1 and J is TRBJ2-7; weak D call: TRBD2 (5 bases). Deletions cut 6 bases from V and 5 bases from J, with 17 bases between. The CDR3 totals 13 residues. Germline CDR1 DFQATT, CDR2 SNEGSKA (reference sequence). The CDR3, as DNA: TGCAGTGCGAGACCGGGATGGGTAGACGAGCAGTACTTC. It translates to CSARPGWVDEQYF.

This clonotype was seen only a few times. V gene TRBV5-1 combines with J gene TRBJ2-1; TRBD2 is a possible D gene (6 bases). The CDR3 spans 16 residues. Germline assignment: CDR1 SGHRS and CDR2 YFSETQ. The ends were cut back, 0 bases at V and 2 bases at J, with 12 bases in the middle. The CDR3: CASSLESRGPYNEQFF. CDR3 bases: TGCGCCAGCAGCTTGGAATCGCGGGGACCCTACAATGAGCAGTTCTTC.

J is TRBJ2-3 and V is TRBV20-1, with D possibly TRBD2 on 5 matching bases. The ends were cut back, 0 bases at V and 7 bases at J, with 14 bases in the middle. The CDR3 extends over 14 amino acids. From germline, CDR1 is DFQATT and CDR2 SNEGSKA (reference sequence). The chain's CDR3 is CSARDESPGYTQYF. Here the CDR3 DNA reads TGCAGTGCTAGAGATGAGAGCCCGGGATATACGCAGTATTTT.

This clonotype was observed a handful of times. The chain recombines TRBV10-3 with TRBJ1-1; D is uncertain. Germline V CDR1 and CDR2: ENHRY, SYGVKD. The germline V and J ends were trimmed by 6 bases and 0 bases, with 2 bases remaining between them. The CDR3 has 11 residues. DNA for the CDR3: TGTGCCATCAGGTTGAACACTGAAGCTTTCTTT. This translates into CAIRLNTEAFF.

This clonotype turned up a few times. This chain links TRBV7-2 with TRBJ2-7, with D hard to call. Germline CDR1 and CDR2: SGHTA and FQGNSA. V was shortened by 2 bases and J by 2 bases, with 13 bases between the two germline ends. The CDR3 totals 15 residues. This CDR3 reads CASSLSSVGTYEQYF. DNA of the CDR3: TGTGCCAGCAGCTTATCGTCTGTGGGGACCTACGAGCAGTACTTC.

This clonotype was picked up one time. This chain links TRBV5-4 with TRBJ2-3; 12 positions agree with TRBD2. Trimming at V came to 4 bases and at J to 4 bases, leaving 7 bases not matched to a gene. Germline loops: CDR1 SGHNT, CDR2 YYREEE (reference sequence). This CDR3 has 16 amino acids. The DNA for the CDR3 is TGTGCCAGCAGCCCTGCTCTAGCGGGGGGGGCAGATACGCAGTATTTT. It translates to CASSPALAGGADTQYF.

The chain combines TRBV6-1 with TRBJ2-7; D gene unclear. The germline CDR1 and CDR2 sequences are MNHNS and SASEGT. V was pared by 5 bases and J by 1 base, with 12 bases between. The CDR3 is made up of 14 amino acids. The CDR3 DNA sequence: TGTGCCAGCAGTCCCGGATGGGAATCCTACGAGCAGTACTTC. Its translation is CASSPGWESYEQYF.

This clonotype was found many times. The chain carries TRBV5-1 and TRBJ1-1; 7 nucleotides align to TRBD1. Germline lookup yields CDR1 SGHRS and CDR2 YFSETQ. Losses at the gene ends were 1 base for V and 3 bases for J; bases not matched to a gene: 0. CDR3 size: 13 residues. CDR3 residues: CASSLTGDTEAFF. CDR3 bases: TGCGCCAGCAGCTTGACAGGGGACACTGAAGCTTTCTTT.

This clonotype was seen many times. This CDR3 is CASSWGFGNTEAFF. CDR3 nucleotides: TGTGCCAGCAGCTGGGGCTTTGGGAACACTGAAGCTTTCTTT. V gene TRBV5-6 combines with J gene TRBJ1-1; tentatively, D is TRBD1 (5 bases). With 3 bases removed from V and 1 base from J, the gap between germline ends came to 10 bases. The CDR3 extends over 14 amino acids. Germline CDR1 SGHDT, CDR2 YYEEEE. The entire variable domain, with the rest obtained from reference TRBV5-6 and TRBJ1-1, is as follows: DAGVTQSPTHLIKTRGQQVTLRCSPKSGHDTVSWYQQALGQGPQFIFQYYEEEERQRGNFPDRFSGHQFPNYSSELNVNALLLGDSALYLCASSWGFGNTEAFFGQGTRLTVV.